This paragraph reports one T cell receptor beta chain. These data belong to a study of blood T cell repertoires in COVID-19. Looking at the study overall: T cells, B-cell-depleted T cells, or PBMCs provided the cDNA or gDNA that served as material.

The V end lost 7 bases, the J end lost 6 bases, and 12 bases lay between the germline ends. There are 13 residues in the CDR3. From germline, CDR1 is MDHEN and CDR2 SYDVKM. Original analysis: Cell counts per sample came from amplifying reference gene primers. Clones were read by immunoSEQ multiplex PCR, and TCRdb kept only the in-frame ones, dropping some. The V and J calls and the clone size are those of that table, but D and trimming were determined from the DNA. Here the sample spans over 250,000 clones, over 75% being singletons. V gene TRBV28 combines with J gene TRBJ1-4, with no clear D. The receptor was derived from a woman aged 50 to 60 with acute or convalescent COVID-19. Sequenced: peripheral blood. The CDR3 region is CASTQRADEKLFF. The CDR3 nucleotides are TGTGCCAGCACCCAGCGGGCGGATGAAAAACTGTTTTTT.